This paragraph reports one T cell receptor (beta chain). Its antigen remains unknown. Template switching supplied a universal primer site; unique molecular identifiers were carried on the cDNA. TCRdb processed the 5' RACE reads anew with MiXCR; each CDR3 protein has one entry. Found here are fewer than 450,000 distinct CDR3 sequences, approximately 9.1% of them singletons; the top ten hold under 9.5%. The CDR3 is 13 amino acids. Per germline, CDR1 MNHEY and CDR2 SVGAGI. V lost 4 bases to trimming and J lost 6 bases; unmatched junction nucleotides: 1. The sample comes from a study of identical twins. Study-wide results and caveats: Beta clonotypes that were abundant in cord blood contained fewer insertions, a pattern absent from memory repertoires. Recombination models fit unrelated individuals' TCR alpha sharing but underestimated twins'. The analysis was cross-sectional rather than longitudinal within donors.

The receptor comes from a woman in her fifties or sixties in good health. Sequencing was done on a sample of naive T cells sorted from blood. This chain uses TRBV6-5 with TRBJ2-1; 9 bases are shared with TRBD1. As DNA, the CDR3 is TGTGCCAGCAGTTGGGGACAGGGCAATGAGCAGTTCTTC. It encodes CASSWGQGNEQFF.